This T cell receptor beta chain was captured in a study of blood T cell repertoires in COVID-19. Study information: Italy, Spain and the United States were the sources of the convalescent and acute COVID-19 samples. The analysed material was cDNA or gDNA that came from T cells, B-cell-depleted T cells, or PBMCs.

Under the authors' procedure: From reference gene primer amplification, estimates of nucleated cell counts were derived. Data came from immunoSEQ multiplex PCR; TCRdb stores just in-frame clones and leaves some out. That table gives V, J and clone size, and the DNA gave D and trimming. The table shows over 120,000 clones, with about four fifths occurring only once. There are 19 residues in the CDR3. V was clipped by 4 bases and J by 2 bases, with 24 bases between them. In germline, CDR1 is SEHNR, CDR2 FQNEAQ (reference sequence). The receptor was derived from a man aged 70 or older who had recovered from COVID-19. The sequencing sample was made of peripheral blood. The chain uses TRBV7-9 and TRBJ1-3; D is ambiguous. CDR3 DNA sequence: TGTGCCAGCAGCTGGTCAAGTAGGAGTGATCTTCTTACTGGAAACACCATATATTTT. Translating it yields CASSWSSRSDLLTGNTIYF.